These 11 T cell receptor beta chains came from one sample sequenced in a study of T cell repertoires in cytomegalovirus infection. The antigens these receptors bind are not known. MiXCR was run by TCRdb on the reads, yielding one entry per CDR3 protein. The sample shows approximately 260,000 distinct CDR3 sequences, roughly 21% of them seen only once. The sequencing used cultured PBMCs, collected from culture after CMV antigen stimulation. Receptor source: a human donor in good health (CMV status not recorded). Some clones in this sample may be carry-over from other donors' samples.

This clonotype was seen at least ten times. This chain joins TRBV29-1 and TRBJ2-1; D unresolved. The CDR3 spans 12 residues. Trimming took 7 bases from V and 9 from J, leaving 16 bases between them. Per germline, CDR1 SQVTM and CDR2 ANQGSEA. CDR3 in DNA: TGCAGCGCTCAAACCTCATCGGCTGAGCAGTTCTTC. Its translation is CSAQTSSAEQFF.

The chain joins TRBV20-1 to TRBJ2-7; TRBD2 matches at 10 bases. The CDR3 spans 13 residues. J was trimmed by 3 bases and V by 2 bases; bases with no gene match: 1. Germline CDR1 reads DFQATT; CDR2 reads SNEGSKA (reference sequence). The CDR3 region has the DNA TGCAGTGCTAGACTAGCGGGAGTCTACGAGCAGTACTTC. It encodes CSARLAGVYEQYF.

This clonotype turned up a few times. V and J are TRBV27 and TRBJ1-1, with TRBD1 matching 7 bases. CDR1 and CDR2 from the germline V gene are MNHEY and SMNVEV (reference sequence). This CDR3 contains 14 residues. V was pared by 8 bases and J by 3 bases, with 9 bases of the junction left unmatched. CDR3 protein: CASSRGGRDTEAFF. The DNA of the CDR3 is TGTGCCAGCTCGAGAGGGGGCCGGGACACTGAAGCTTTCTTT.

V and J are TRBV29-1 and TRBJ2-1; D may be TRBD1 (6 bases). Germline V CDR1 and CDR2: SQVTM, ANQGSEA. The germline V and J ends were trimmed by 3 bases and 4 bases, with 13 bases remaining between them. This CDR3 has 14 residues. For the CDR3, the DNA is TGCAGCGTTGATCAGACAGGCATGTACAATGAGCAGTTCTTC. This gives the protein CSVDQTGMYNEQFF.

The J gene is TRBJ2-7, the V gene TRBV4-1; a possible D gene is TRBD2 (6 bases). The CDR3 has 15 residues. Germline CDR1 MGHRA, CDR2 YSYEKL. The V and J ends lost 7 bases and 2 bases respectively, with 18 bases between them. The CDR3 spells CASNHHPGGTYEQYF. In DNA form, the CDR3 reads TGCGCCAGCAACCATCACCCTGGCGGGACCTACGAGCAGTACTTC.

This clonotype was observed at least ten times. The CDR3 loop is CASRVKDTQYF. As DNA, the CDR3 is TGTGCCAGCAGGGTAAAAGATACGCAGTATTTT. V is TRBV12-3 or TRBV12-4 and J is TRBJ2-3, with D hard to call. The V end lost 6 bases, the J end lost 5 bases, and 6 bases lay between the germline ends. This CDR3 has 11 amino acids.

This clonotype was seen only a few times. The CDR3 here is CASSPRGVGDNEQFF. The CDR3 region has the DNA TGTGCCAGCAGTCCGCGGGGGGTAGGGGACAATGAGCAGTTCTTC. The chain is built from TRBV6-6 and TRBJ2-1; 8 bases map to TRBD2. After removal of 5 bases from V and 5 bases from J, the junction contained 8 bases not matched to a gene. The CDR3 length is 15 residues. The germline gives CDR1 MNHNY, CDR2 SVGAGI (reference sequence).

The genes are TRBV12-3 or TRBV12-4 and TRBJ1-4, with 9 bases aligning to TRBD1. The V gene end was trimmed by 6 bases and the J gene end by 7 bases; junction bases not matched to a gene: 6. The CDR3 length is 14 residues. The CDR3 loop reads CASRRGTGSEKLFF. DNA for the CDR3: TGTGCCAGCAGACGTGGGACAGGGAGTGAAAAACTGTTTTTT.

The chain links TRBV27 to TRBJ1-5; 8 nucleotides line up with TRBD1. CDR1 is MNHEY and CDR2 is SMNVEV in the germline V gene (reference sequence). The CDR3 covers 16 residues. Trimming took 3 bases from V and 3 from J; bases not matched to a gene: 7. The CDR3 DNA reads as TGTGCCAGCAGTTTGCGACAGGGGATAAACAATCAGCCCCAGCATTTT. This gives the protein CASSLRQGINNQPQHF.

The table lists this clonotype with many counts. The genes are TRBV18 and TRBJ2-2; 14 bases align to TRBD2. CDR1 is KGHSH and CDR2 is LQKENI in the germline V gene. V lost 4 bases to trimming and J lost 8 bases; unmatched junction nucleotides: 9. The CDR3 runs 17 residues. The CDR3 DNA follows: TGTGCCAGCTCACGAGGGACTAGCGGGAGAGATCCGGGGGAGCTGTTTTTT. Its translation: CASSRGTSGRDPGELFF.

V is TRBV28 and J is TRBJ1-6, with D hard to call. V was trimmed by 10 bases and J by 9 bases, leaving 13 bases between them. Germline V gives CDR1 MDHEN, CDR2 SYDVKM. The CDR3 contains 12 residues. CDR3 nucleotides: TGTGCCACCCGCCCCGGGATTTCACCCCTCCACTTT. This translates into CATRPGISPLHF.